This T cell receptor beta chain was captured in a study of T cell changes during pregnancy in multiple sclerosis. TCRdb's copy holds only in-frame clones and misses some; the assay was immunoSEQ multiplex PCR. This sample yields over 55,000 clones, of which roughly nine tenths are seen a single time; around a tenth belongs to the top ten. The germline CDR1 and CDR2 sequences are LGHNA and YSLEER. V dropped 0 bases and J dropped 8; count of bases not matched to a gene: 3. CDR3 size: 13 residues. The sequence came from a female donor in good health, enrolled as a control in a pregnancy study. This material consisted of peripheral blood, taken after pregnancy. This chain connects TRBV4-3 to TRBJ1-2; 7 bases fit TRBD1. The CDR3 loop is CASSQEQGTGYTF. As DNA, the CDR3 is TGCGCCAGCAGCCAAGAACAGGGGACGGGCTACACCTTC.